Described below is a single T cell receptor beta chain sequence and its context. The entry originates in a study of blood T cell repertoires in COVID-19. Study information: The United States, Italy and Spain were the sources of the acute and convalescent COVID-19 samples. PBMCs, B-cell-depleted T cells, or T cells provided the cDNA or gDNA that made up the material.

V was shortened by 3 bases and J by 4 bases, with 10 bases between the two germline ends. CDR3 size: 14 residues. CDR1 is MDHEN and CDR2 is SYDVKM in the germline V gene. Methods used by the authors: Amplification of reference gene primers was used by the study to estimate nucleated cell counts. The table came from immunoSEQ multiplex PCR; TCRdb's copy has only in-frame clones and leaves some out. V and J calls and clone size come straight from that table; D and trimming were deduced from the DNA. This table holds over 200,000 clones, about 90% found once. The sample taken for sequencing was peripheral blood. This receptor was obtained from a woman aged 18-35 years who had recovered from COVID-19. The rearrangement uses TRBV28 and TRBJ1-5; D perhaps matches TRBD1 (6 bases). CDR3 DNA sequence: TGTGCCAGCAGTTTCGACAGGTGGAATCAGCCCCAGCATTTT. As protein: CASSFDRWNQPQHF.